This T cell receptor (beta chain) was found in a study of blood T cell repertoires in COVID-19. Study summary: The analysed material was cDNA or gDNA that came from T cells, B-cell-depleted T cells, or PBMCs.

Here immunoSEQ multiplex PCR was the method, and the copy in TCRdb shows in-frame clones only, minus some. The profile shows a few hundred thousand clones, 70% to 90% of them singletons. CDR3 length: 15 residues. Trimming left V 5 bases short and J 8 bases short, with 16 bases between. The germline V gene encodes CDR1 LGHDT and CDR2 YNNKEL (reference sequence). The TCR originated in a woman aged 25-40 years who had recovered from COVID-19. J is TRBJ1-6 and V is TRBV3-1 (or the pseudogene TRBV3-2); D not resolved. The sequencing sample was made of PBMCs or T cells enriched from blood (not recorded which). CDR3 DNA sequence: TGTGCCAGCAGCGCCCCCCGGGGTGCTCATTCACCCCTCCACTTT. Residues: CASSAPRGAHSPLHF.